These 29 T cell receptor beta chains were all obtained from the same sample, sequenced in a study of blood T cells in healthy people across ages. A second PCR of roughly 7 to 11 cycles used a sample-barcoded 5' primer and a J-beta primer mix. TCRdb passed the 5' RACE reads through MiXCR, listing each CDR3 protein once. This table has roughly 700,000 distinct CDR3 sequences, around 49% appearing once. The specimen was blood. The receptors here all came from an older woman in good health.

V gene TRBV29-1 combines with J gene TRBJ2-5; 7 nucleotides agree with TRBD1. Trimming at V came to 6 bases and at J to 3 bases, leaving 7 bases not matched to a gene. Germline V gene lookup returns CDR1 SQVTM and CDR2 ANQGSEA. CDR3 length equals 13 residues. The CDR3 nucleotides read TGCAGCGTGGACCCGGGACAGAAAGAGACCCAGTACTTC. Translation: CSVDPGQKETQYF.

This sequence joins TRBV5-6 and TRBJ2-3; D remains ambiguous. Germline V gene data show CDR1 as SGHDT and CDR2 as YYEEEE. Trimming took 1 base from V and 1 from J, leaving 10 bases between them. The length of the CDR3 is 15 residues. The DNA for the CDR3 is TGTGCCAGCAGCTTGAATAGTGCTGGCACAGATACGCAGTATTTT. This translates into CASSLNSAGTDTQYF.

The genes are TRBV5-1 and TRBJ2-1; 7 bases match TRBD2. Germline V gene data show CDR1 as SGHRS and CDR2 as YFSETQ. Trimming took 2 bases from V and 0 from J; bases not matched to a gene: 2. The CDR3 has 15 amino acids. Here the CDR3 DNA reads TGCGCCAGCAGCTTCAGCGGGGACTCCTACAATGAGCAGTTCTTC. This encodes CASSFSGDSYNEQFF.

The chain uses TRBV14 and TRBJ2-7; D possibly uses TRBD1 or TRBD2 (5 bases each). The CDR3 length is 14 residues. V dropped 4 bases and J dropped 3 bases, with 13 bases sitting between them. Germline V gives CDR1 SGHDN, CDR2 FVKESK. CDR3 bases: TGTGCCAGCAGCCGTAAGGGGAGTTTCTACGAGCAGTACTTC. Protein sequence: CASSRKGSFYEQYF.

This clonotype has a count of ten or more. One junction end disagrees with the germline gene, perhaps due to a read error. The V and J genes are TRBV5-1 and TRBJ2-7; D not certain. The CDR3 sequence is 12 residues long. CDR1 and CDR2 from the germline V gene are SGHRS and YFSETQ. The CDR3 bases are TGTGCCAGCAGCTCCCCATCCTACGAGCAGTACTTC. Protein sequence: CASSSPSYEQYF.

The chain links TRBV28 to TRBJ2-5; 10 positions agree with TRBD2. Trimming took 7 bases from V and 7 from J; bases not matched to a gene: 12. This CDR3 comprises 15 residues. Germline CDR1 and CDR2: MDHEN and SYDVKM. CDR3 amino acids: CASTSLAGGRGTQYF. The CDR3 nucleotides are TGTGCCAGCACGTCATTAGCGGGGGGAAGGGGGACCCAGTACTTC.

This clonotype was recorded a few times. V is TRBV9 and J is TRBJ2-7; tentative D call: TRBD2 (6 bases). Looked up from germline, CDR1 is SGDLS and CDR2 is YYNGEE. CDR3 size: 13 residues. Trimming shortened V by 2 bases and J by 4 bases, and 10 bases separated the two germline ends. The CDR3 nucleotides are TGTGCCAGCAGCGTTAACAGCGGGTACGAGCAGTACTTC. Protein product: CASSVNSGYEQYF.

This chain links TRBV7-9 with TRBJ1-4; 10 bases align to TRBD1. After removal of 2 bases from V and 7 bases from J, the junction contained 7 bases not matched to a gene. This CDR3 has 16 residues. Germline V lookup: CDR1 SEHNR, CDR2 FQNEAQ (reference sequence). The CDR3 DNA reads as TGTGCCAGCAGCTTAATGCCGGGACAGGGGTCTGAAAAACTGTTTTTT. Translating it yields CASSLMPGQGSEKLFF.

The chain combines TRBV7-2 with TRBJ2-7; 7 nucleotides match TRBD2. V lost 4 bases and J lost 2; bases outside the gene matches: 11. The germline CDR1 and CDR2 sequences are SGHTA and FQGNSA. This CDR3 comprises 16 residues. CDR3 DNA sequence: TGTGCCAGCAGCTATAGGGTAGGGGAGGGAACCTACGAGCAGTACTTC. It yields the protein CASSYRVGEGTYEQYF.

The rearrangement links TRBV12-3 or TRBV12-4 to TRBJ2-5; TRBD1 is a possible D gene (5 bases). V was clipped by 1 base and J by 2 bases, with 11 bases between them. The length of the CDR3 is 15 residues. CDR3 region: CASSLGQGHQETQYF. CDR3 bases: TGTGCCAGCAGTTTAGGGCAGGGCCATCAAGAGACCCAGTACTTC.

V and J are TRBV7-2 and TRBJ2-3; D gene unclear. The CDR3 consists of 12 residues. From germline, CDR1 is SGHTA and CDR2 FQGNSA. The V end lost 10 bases, the J end lost 14 bases, and 22 bases lay between the germline ends. The CDR3 nucleotides read TGTGCCATCTCCCTCGGGTCTGGGAAGCGGTATTTT. Translation gives CAISLGSGKRYF.

The chain combines TRBV27 with TRBJ2-7; 7 nucleotides agree with TRBD2. Germline CDR1 and CDR2: MNHEY and SMNVEV (reference sequence). This CDR3 is built from 14 residues. V trimming: 6 bases; J trimming: 2 bases; junction bases outside the gene matches: 7. The CDR3 loop is CASSLGTIPYEQYF. CDR3 in DNA: TGTGCCAGCAGCCTGGGGACTATCCCCTACGAGCAGTACTTC.

The chain combines TRBV20-1 with TRBJ2-1, with D perhaps matching TRBD1 (5 bases). Germline V gene sequence: CDR1 DFQATT, CDR2 SNEGSKA (reference sequence). This CDR3 has 16 residues. V was clipped by 0 bases and J by 0 bases, with 12 bases between them. In nucleotides, the CDR3 is TGCAGTGCTAGAGATCCCCGGACACCCTCCTACAATGAGCAGTTCTTC. Translated, it gives CSARDPRTPSYNEQFF.

V is TRBV12-3 or TRBV12-4 and J is TRBJ1-6; 10 nucleotides line up with TRBD1. The CDR3 consists of 15 residues. With V trimmed by 6 bases and J by 8 bases, 7 bases remained unmatched. In nucleotides, the CDR3 is TGTGCCAGCAGAAGACAGGGGGCTCTGGATTCACCCCTCCACTTT. Its protein is CASRRQGALDSPLHF.

J is TRBJ2-5 and V is TRBV25-1; no clear D gene. Trimming took off 3 bases at V and 0 bases at J, with 14 bases between the two ends. From germline, CDR1 is MGHDK and CDR2 SYGVNS. This CDR3 has 16 residues. The CDR3 bases are TGTGCCAGCAGTGATGGTTCCCGGGCAGACCAAGAGACCCAGTACTTC. Translating gives CASSDGSRADQETQYF.

The V gene is TRBV28, the J gene TRBJ2-4; D is unclear. Deletions cut 10 bases from V and 0 bases from J, with 16 bases between. Germline V CDR1 and CDR2: MDHEN, SYDVKM. CDR3 size: 15 residues. The CDR3 here is CAIAQKTLAKNIQYF. As DNA, the CDR3 is TGTGCCATCGCCCAGAAGACTTTAGCCAAAAACATTCAGTACTTC. Full variable domain (remainder filled in from reference TRBV28 and TRBJ2-4): DVKVTQSSRYLVKRTGEKVFLECVQDMDHENMFWYRQDPGLGLRLIYFSYDVKMKEKGDIPEGYSVSREKKERFSLILESASTNQTSMYLCAIAQKTLAKNIQYFGAGTRLSVL.

This chain joins TRBV15 and TRBJ1-2; the D is unclear. The CDR3 consists of 14 residues. The ends were cut back, 1 base at V and 7 bases at J, with 13 bases in the middle. From germline, CDR1 is LNHNV and CDR2 YYDKDF (reference sequence). CDR3 sequence: CATSRGSDYSGYTF. CDR3 coding DNA: TGTGCCACCAGCAGAGGATCAGACTACAGTGGCTACACCTTC. The complete variable domain, with remaining parts taken from reference TRBV15 and TRBJ1-2, reads DAMVIQNPRYQVTQFGKPVTLSCSQTLNHNVMYWYQQKSSQAPKLLFHYYDKDFNNEADTPDNFQSRRPNTSFCFLDIRSPGLGDTAMYLCATSRGSDYSGYTFGSGTRLTVV.

This clonotype was seen at least ten times. One end of the junction does not line up with germline, which may come from a read error. The chain has TRBV7-2 and TRBJ2-3; D not certain. The CDR3 totals 14 residues. Germline values: CDR1 SGHTA, CDR2 FQGNSA. The CDR3 DNA sequence: TGTGCCAGCAGCTTAGGCCCCAGCAGAGATACGCAGTATTTT. This gives the protein CASSLGPSRDTQYF.

The V call is TRBV7-2, the J call TRBJ1-1, with TRBD1 as a possible D gene (5 bases). This CDR3 region has 15 residues. CDR1 is SGHTA and CDR2 is FQGNSA in the germline V gene. Trimming cost V 0 bases and J 0 bases, with 8 bases left between them. The DNA of the CDR3 is TGTGCCAGCAGCTTAGCGGGGGTCATGAACACTGAAGCTTTCTTT. Amino acid sequence: CASSLAGVMNTEAFF. Using reference TRBV7-2 and TRBJ1-1 for the parts outside the CDR3, the full variable domain is GAGVSQSPSNKVTEKGKDVELRCDPISGHTALYWYRQSLGQGLEFLIYFQGNSAPDKSGLPSDRFSAERTGGSVSTLTIQRTQQEDSAVYLCASSLAGVMNTEAFFGQGTRLTVV.

CDR3 amino acids: CASSHTGTGGRGYTF. Written as DNA, the CDR3 is TGTGCCAGCAGCCACACCGGGACAGGGGGCCGAGGCTACACCTTC. The V call is TRBV25-1, the J call TRBJ1-2; 12 bases align to TRBD1. Germline V CDR1 and CDR2: MGHDK, SYGVNS. There are 15 residues in the CDR3. V was clipped by 6 bases and J by 8 bases; unmatched bases: 10.

This clonotype occurred a few times. J is TRBJ2-1 and V is TRBV28; 13 positions match TRBD2. V lost 8 bases, J lost 1 base, and 2 bases stayed unmatched. Germline V lookup: CDR1 MDHEN, CDR2 SYDVKM. The CDR3 is made up of 15 amino acids. CDR3 sequence reads: CASGTSGTSYNEQFF. The CDR3 DNA follows: TGTGCCAGCGGGACTAGCGGGACGTCCTACAATGAGCAGTTCTTC.

CDR3 bases: TGTGCCAGCTCACCACCTGGGCAGAGAGGACAGCCCCAGCATTTT. As protein: CASSPPGQRGQPQHF. J is TRBJ1-5 and V is TRBV18; D call uncertain. V lost 0 bases and J 7 bases, leaving 13 bases between the germline ends. CDR1 and CDR2 (germline): KGHSH, LQKENI. CDR3 size: 15 residues.

The chain employs TRBV6-1 and TRBJ2-5, with a weak D call TRBD2 (6 bases). The V end lost 8 bases, the J end lost 11 bases, and 33 bases lay between the germline ends. The CDR3 runs 17 residues. The germline V gene has CDR1 MNHNS and CDR2 SASEGT. The CDR3 DNA reads TGTGCCAGCGCCTCCCTCCGGAGGGCGTATCAGAACAATGAGCAGTACTTC. Protein product: CASASLRRAYQNNEQYF.

The chain employs TRBV4-3 and TRBJ1-4; 9 bases map to TRBD1. The CDR3 extends over 16 amino acids. The V segment lost 2 bases and the J segment 1 base; nucleotides outside the gene matches: 2. CDR1 is LGHNA, CDR2 YSLEER, per germline. The CDR3 spells CASSQLDRGTNEKLFF. In nucleotides, the CDR3 is TGCGCCAGCAGCCAATTGGACAGGGGAACTAATGAAAAACTGTTTTTT.

The V gene is TRBV4-3, the J gene TRBJ2-1; D uncertain. Germline V gene lookup returns CDR1 LGHNA and CDR2 YSLEER. V lost 3 bases, J lost 9 bases, and 9 bases lay in between. This CDR3 contains 12 residues. The CDR3 DNA reads TGCGCCAGCAGCCATCACACAAGTGAGCAGTTCTTC. Residues: CASSHHTSEQFF.

The chain carries TRBV7-2 and TRBJ2-1; 11 positions match TRBD1. With V trimmed by 4 bases and J by 4 bases, 3 bases remained unmatched. The CDR3 totals 15 residues. Germline loops: CDR1 SGHTA, CDR2 FQGNSA. Here the CDR3 DNA reads TGTGCCAGCAGCTCTGGGACAGGGGGTTACAATGAGCAGTTCTTC. Protein product: CASSSGTGGYNEQFF.

CDR3 DNA sequence: TGTGCCAGCTCACCACAGCAGTACCAAGAGACCCAGTACTTC. This translates into CASSPQQYQETQYF. The chain uses TRBV18 and TRBJ2-5; no firm D call. This CDR3 comprises 14 residues. V lost 1 base, J lost 0 bases, and 6 bases lay in between. Germline V gene sequence: CDR1 KGHSH, CDR2 LQKENI.

This clonotype has just a few counts. V is TRBV28 and J is TRBJ2-3; D call uncertain. The V end lost 2 bases, the J end lost 3 bases, and 9 bases lay between the germline ends. The CDR3 has 14 amino acids. Germline V gene lookup returns CDR1 MDHEN and CDR2 SYDVKM. Written as DNA, the CDR3 is TGTGCCAGCAGTTTACGGCAGCAGACAGATACGCAGTATTTT. Protein: CASSLRQQTDTQYF.

The chain uses TRBV13 and TRBJ2-2; 9 bases are shared with TRBD2. The CDR3 covers 16 residues. CDR1 PRHDT and CDR2 FYEKMQ come from the germline V gene (reference sequence). J gave up 0 bases and V 3 bases, and 2 bases lay outside the gene matches. Here the CDR3 reads CASSFSGSPNTGELFF. The CDR3 nucleotides are TGTGCCAGCAGCTTTAGCGGGAGTCCGAACACCGGGGAGCTGTTTTTT.